The 4 T cell receptor beta chains presented below share a single source sample, sequenced in a study of CD8 T cells in Susac syndrome. A quantity of about 0.5 to 1 ug RNA underwent reverse transcription using random hexamers. TCRdb re-derived calls from the immunoSEQ multiplex PCR reads in MiXCR, one entry per CDR3 protein. The table includes about 300,000 distinct CDR3 sequences, 89% detected once. The sequenced material came from CD8+ T cells from PBMCs. The receptors were sampled from a human donor with multiple sclerosis.

The genes are TRBV12-3 or TRBV12-4 and TRBJ2-3; D gene unclear. The V end was cut by 1 base, the J end by 3 bases, with 20 bases between. The CDR3 is 18 amino acids. CDR3 protein: CASSLGSNLAKGTDTQYF. The CDR3 DNA sequence: TGTGCCAGCAGTTTAGGGAGCAACTTGGCCAAAGGGACAGATACGCAGTATTTT.

This clonotype appeared a single time. This sequence joins TRBV7-2 and TRBJ2-4; D tentatively reads TRBD1 or TRBD2 (5 bases each). The germline V and J ends were trimmed by 5 bases and 6 bases, with 20 bases remaining between them. There are 16 residues in the CDR3. Germline V gene sequence: CDR1 SGHTA, CDR2 FQGNSA. The CDR3 bases are TGTGCCAGCAGCCCGCCCGGGACCCCACGGGGAAACATTCAGTACTTC. Residues: CASSPPGTPRGNIQYF.

This rearrangement joins TRBV6-1 to TRBJ2-7; TRBD2 is a possible D gene (5 bases). The V and J ends lost 3 bases and 0 bases respectively, with 12 bases between them. This CDR3 is built from 15 residues. The germline V gene encodes CDR1 MNHNS and CDR2 SASEGT. CDR3 region: CASSEEAIFSYEQYF. DNA for the CDR3: TGTGCCAGCAGTGAGGAGGCGATTTTCTCCTACGAGCAGTACTTC.

V gene TRBV29-1 combines with J gene TRBJ1-1; D call uncertain. The germline CDR1 and CDR2 sequences are SQVTM and ANQGSEA. This CDR3 is 12 amino acids long. Trimming removed 6 bases from V and 2 bases from J, with 10 bases in between. Written as DNA, the CDR3 is TGCAGCGTCCTCAGGCCTAACACTGAAGCTTTCTTT. Translation: CSVLRPNTEAFF.